The rows below give T cell receptor beta chains drawn from one sample of a study of T-cell reconstitution after alpha-beta-depleted transplantation in children. TCRdb itself ran the PCR reads through MiXCR, one entry per CDR3 protein. This table holds some 590,000 distinct CDR3 sequences, about 10% found once. The material sequenced was PBMCs from the stem cell graft donor, taken from the stem cell graft. The receptors come from a human donor who donated a stem cell graft to a child with acute myeloid leukemia. The CDR3 runs from the conserved cysteine through the conserved F or W. Part of the rows lack a size; the others show once, few, many or a class for expanded clones.

TRBV2	TRBJ2-1	few	CASSDPNGHNEQFF
TRBV7-3	TRBJ2-7	few	CASSLTEPSWTGGRDEQYF
TRBV20-1	TRBJ2-7	few	CSASPSGSYEQYF
TRBV11-2	TRBJ2-1	many	CASSSLRRGTSGTRNEQFF
TRBV20-1	TRBJ2-3	NA	CSATLRSPMSTQYF
TRBV15	TRBJ2-1	NA	CATTQRKAGDYNEQFF
TRBV18	TRBJ2-7	few	CASSPDQYEQYF
TRBV2	TRBJ1-1	many	CASKGGRAGEAFF
TRBV29-1	TRBJ2-6	few	CSVNSGGTGANVLTF
TRBV3-1	TRBJ1-1	NA	CASSPVGPFRTSEAFF
TRBV4-2	TRBJ2-7	NA	CASSQDPDRGLYEQYF
TRBV5-1	TRBJ2-6	few	CASGLAALSGANVLTF
TRBV24-1	TRBJ2-7	few	CATSTTAGYEQYF
TRBV10-3	TRBJ2-7	many	CAAQLGPGSSYEQYF
TRBV7-3	TRBJ2-1	NA	CASSLWDMNEQFF
TRBV28	TRBJ1-5	many	CASTRGGSPQPQHF
TRBV7-2	TRBJ2-7	many	CASSLGFGDYEQYF
TRBV20-1	TRBJ2-7	few	CSARGPGEGEQYF
TRBV20-1	TRBJ2-5	NA	CSAQDSLFETQYF
TRBV5-1	TRBJ2-2	many	CASSLGLGSTGELFF
TRBV12-3/TRBV12-4	TRBJ2-3	few	CATGESTDTQYF
TRBV3-1	TRBJ2-3	NA	CATSHSTSGSSNTQYF
TRBV7-3	TRBJ1-1	few	CASSLNRPAGATEAFF
TRBV6-2/TRBV6-3	TRBJ2-5	many	CASSWYQETQYF
TRBV29-1	TRBJ2-7	many	CSAEKAGVGYEQYF
TRBV28	TRBJ2-3	many	CASSLREKYGTQYF
TRBV20-1	TRBJ2-2	many	CSATPSSGSSPGELFF
TRBV6-1	TRBJ2-2	many	CATGRTSRTGELFF
TRBV20-1	TRBJ2-5	NA	CSARPPGQGLETQYF
TRBV20-1	TRBJ2-7	few	CSAPAGGYDEQYF
TRBV7-2	TRBJ2-7	NA	CASSYTSGSYSYEQYF
TRBV12-3/TRBV12-4	TRBJ1-5	few	CASSLGAVNQPQHF
TRBV30	TRBJ2-7	few	CAWTAGTSGSGQYF
TRBV5-1	TRBJ2-7	NA	CASSFTPPSEQYF
TRBV20-1	TRBJ2-7	few	CSARDHVYEQYF
TRBV20-1	TRBJ2-3	NA	CSAREPKSPSTDTQYF
TRBV4-1	TRBJ1-6	NA	CASIQDQWSPLHF
TRBV5-1	TRBJ2-3	many	CASSSTDTQYF
TRBV4-3	TRBJ1-5	NA	CASSQDGRRNQPQHF
TRBV12-3/TRBV12-4	TRBJ1-2	NA	CASSLIRGNYGYTF
TRBV3-1	TRBJ2-7	NA	CASKGKREGPFSDEQYF
TRBV20-1	TRBJ2-3	few	CSAGGLAGVRTDTQYF
TRBV7-2	TRBJ2-3	many	CASSLGGYPADTQYF
TRBV28	TRBJ2-7	many	CASMEQGPSYEQYF